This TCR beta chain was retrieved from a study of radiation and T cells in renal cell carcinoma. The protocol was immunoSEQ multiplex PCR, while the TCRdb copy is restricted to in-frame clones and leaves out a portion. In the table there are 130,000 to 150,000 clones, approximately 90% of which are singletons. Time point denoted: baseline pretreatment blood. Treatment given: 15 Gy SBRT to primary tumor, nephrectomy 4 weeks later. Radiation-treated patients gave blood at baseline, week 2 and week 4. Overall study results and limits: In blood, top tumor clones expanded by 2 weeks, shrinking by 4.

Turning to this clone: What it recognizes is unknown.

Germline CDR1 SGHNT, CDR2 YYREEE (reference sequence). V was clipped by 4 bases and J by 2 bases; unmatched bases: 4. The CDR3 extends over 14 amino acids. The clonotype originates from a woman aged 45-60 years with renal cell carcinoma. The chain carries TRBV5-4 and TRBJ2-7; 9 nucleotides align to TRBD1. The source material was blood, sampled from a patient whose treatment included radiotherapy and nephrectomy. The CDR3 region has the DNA TGTGCCAGCAGCGGCCGGACAGGGGCCTACGAGCAGTACTTC. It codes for CASSGRTGAYEQYF.